The source of this T cell receptor (beta chain) is a study of T cells after yellow fever vaccination (dated by TCRdb to the late 2010s). With regard to the full study: The SMART-Seq v4 Ultra Low Input RNA kit was used to prepare libraries from fractions with low cell numbers. To follow T-cell clones before and after both primary and booster YFV17D yellow fever vaccination, bulk TCR alpha and beta repertoires underwent longitudinal sequencing. The cohort comprised two healthy male donors, one aged 18 to 30 and one aged 30 to 40 years. Blood was collected at multiple timepoints before and after primary and secondary immunization, and bulk PBMC replicates and cell subsets were isolated. Results and caveats for the whole study, not just this receptor: Only a couple of donors were included in the study, so the extent to which the findings can be generalized is limited. A small share of clonotypes occurred in both CD4 and CD8 compartments, likely arising from convergent recombination. Most clones expanded after primary vaccination (96% of CD4 and roughly 88% of CD8) were re-detected after the booster, suggesting that broad memory maintenance occurred. Because abundant contaminating clonotypes from the bulk population could be contained in FACS-sorted repertoires, computational filtering was required. The secondary T-cell response was found to be weaker but faster than the primary response, with a peak reached on day 5 rather than on day 15.

V is cut back by 7 bases and J by 7 bases, with 10 bases in the junction unmatched. Reading from cysteine to phenylalanine, the CDR3 counts 13 amino acids. The sequence is cut down to CDR3 DNA, 39 bases in frame from base 1. The meaning of the sample's treatment or condition label: live attenuated yellow fever vaccine strain. Two biological replicates of bulk PBMCs were collected at each blood-draw timepoint. A standard Ficoll-Paque protocol was used to isolate PBMCs from peripheral blood. TriZol was used to extract RNA from bulk PBMCs, CD4 and CD8 fractions, and dextramer-positive and dextramer-negative fractions. There are a few counts of this clonotype. Its antigen is unknown. Per-base qualities were not stored, and no clone one base away is much larger. Synthesis of TCR cDNA relied on 5'RACE template switching, a step that introduced a universal primer site along with unique molecular identifiers. Priming of cDNA synthesis was performed from both the TCR alpha and TCR beta constant segments. Libraries were amplified in two PCR steps, with sample barcodes and sequencing adapters added in the second step. Sequencing of the libraries was done on either Illumina HiSeq 2500 (2x100 bp) or NovaSeq (2x150 bp). As for the authors' bioinformatics: Reads were demultiplexed and collapsed into UMI consensus sequences with MIGEC, and V(D)J alignment was performed with MiXCR. Clonotypes responding to the vaccine were identified with edgeR on replicate PBMC samples, with the criteria of FDR below 0.01 and a log2 fold change above 5 up to day 15. Each bulk clonotype was labeled CD4 or CD8 based on which sequenced repertoire, CD4 or CD8, contained the clonotype at higher abundance. The public reads were reprocessed in TCRdb via fastp at Q25 and MiXCR, keeping in-frame beta chains. Rows are unified per CDR3 protein, each entry keeping the most common DNA and genes. V and J calls and clone size were set by TCRdb, not the authors. The table for this sample lists 450,000 to 650,000 distinct CDR3 sequences; approximately 15% of them were counted only once. Of the sample, more than 12% falls within the top ten clones.

The sequence links TRBV12-3 or TRBV12-4 to TRBJ2-7; TRBD2 aligns with 7 central bases. The sample here was PBMCs, taken on the day of the yellow fever booster vaccination. This TCR was sampled from a man younger than 40 who received the YFV17D yellow fever vaccine. The sequenced DNA is TGTGCCAGCACCCGAAGCGGGACTGGGGAGCAGTACTTC. It codes for CASTRSGTGEQYF.